This TCR beta chain was sequenced for a study of shared clonotypes between healthy human individuals. Original analysis: Filtering of immunoSEQ junctional sequences could not match full-length read filtering. Only in-frame clones appear in the TCRdb table, and some are missing; sequencing was by immunoSEQ multiplex PCR. The DNA was the basis for D and trimming; V, J and clone size are from that table. The sample comprises about 510,000 clones, less than 85% of which are singletons, and 10% to 15% rests with the top ten. Trimming took 4 bases from V and 0 from J, leaving 18 bases between them. The germline V gene encodes CDR1 LNHDA and CDR2 SQIVND (reference sequence). This CDR3 spans 17 amino acids.

The J gene is TRBJ1-1, the V gene TRBV19; maybe TRBD1 (6 bases). This clonotype was sampled from a woman aged 40-49 years in good health. Some clones in this sample may be carry-over from other donors' samples. Sequencing used PBMCs. The CDR3 sequence: CASSRQVAINLNTEAFF. In DNA, the CDR3 is TGTGCCAGTAGTAGACAGGTGGCCATCAACCTGAACACTGAAGCTTTCTTT.